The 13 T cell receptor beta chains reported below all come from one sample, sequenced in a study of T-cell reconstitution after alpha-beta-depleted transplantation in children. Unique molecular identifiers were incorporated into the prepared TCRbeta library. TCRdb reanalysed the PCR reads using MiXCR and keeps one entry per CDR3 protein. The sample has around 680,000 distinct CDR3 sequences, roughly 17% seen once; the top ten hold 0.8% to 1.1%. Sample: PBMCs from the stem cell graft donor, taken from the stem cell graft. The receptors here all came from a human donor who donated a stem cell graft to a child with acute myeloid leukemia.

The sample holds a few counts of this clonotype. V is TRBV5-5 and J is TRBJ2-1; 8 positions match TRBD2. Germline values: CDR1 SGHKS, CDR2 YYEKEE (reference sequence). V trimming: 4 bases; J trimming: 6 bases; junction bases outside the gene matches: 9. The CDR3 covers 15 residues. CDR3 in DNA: TGTGCCAGCAGCCAGCCCGGGGGGGCCTCCAATGAGCAGTTCTTC. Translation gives CASSQPGGASNEQFF.

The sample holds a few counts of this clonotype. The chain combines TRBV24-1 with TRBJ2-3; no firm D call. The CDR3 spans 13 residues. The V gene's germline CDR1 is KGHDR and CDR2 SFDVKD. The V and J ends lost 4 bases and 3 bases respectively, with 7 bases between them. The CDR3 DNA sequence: TGTGCCACCAGTGAGGAGAGAACAGATACGCAGTATTTT. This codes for CATSEERTDTQYF.

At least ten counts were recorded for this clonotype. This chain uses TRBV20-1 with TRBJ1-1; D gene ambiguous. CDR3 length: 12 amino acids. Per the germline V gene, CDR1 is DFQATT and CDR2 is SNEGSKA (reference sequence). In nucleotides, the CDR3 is TGCAGCGCCGCCTGGGGAATTGGTGAAGCTTTCTTT. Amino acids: CSAAWGIGEAFF.

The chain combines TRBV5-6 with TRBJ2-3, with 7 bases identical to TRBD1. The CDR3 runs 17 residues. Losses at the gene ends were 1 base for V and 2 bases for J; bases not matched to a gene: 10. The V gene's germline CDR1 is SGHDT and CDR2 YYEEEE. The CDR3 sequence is CASSLSWDSFPTDTQYF. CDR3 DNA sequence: TGTGCCAGCAGCTTGTCTTGGGACAGTTTCCCCACAGATACGCAGTATTTT.

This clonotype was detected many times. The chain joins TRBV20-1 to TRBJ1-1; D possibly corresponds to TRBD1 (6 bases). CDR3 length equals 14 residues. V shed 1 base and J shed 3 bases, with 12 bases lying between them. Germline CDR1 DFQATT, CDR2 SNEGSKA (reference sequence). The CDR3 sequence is CSARVGGWDTEAFF. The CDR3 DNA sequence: TGCAGTGCTAGAGTAGGGGGGTGGGACACTGAAGCTTTCTTT.

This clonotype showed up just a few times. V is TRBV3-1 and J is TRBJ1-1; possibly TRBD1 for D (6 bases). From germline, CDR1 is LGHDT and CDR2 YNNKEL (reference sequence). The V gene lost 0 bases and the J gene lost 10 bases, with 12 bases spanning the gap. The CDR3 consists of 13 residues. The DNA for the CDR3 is TGTGCCAGCAGCCAAGAGGGCAGGGGAACAGCTTTCTTT. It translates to CASSQEGRGTAFF.

The CDR3 loop is CASSLWLGQGIAFF. The CDR3 bases are TGTGCCAGCAGTTTATGGCTCGGACAGGGGATAGCTTTCTTT. This sequence joins TRBV27 and TRBJ1-1; 9 bases align to TRBD1. The germline CDR1 and CDR2 sequences are MNHEY and SMNVEV (reference sequence). Trimming cost V 1 base and J 10 bases; bases outside gene matches: 7. The CDR3 runs 14 residues.

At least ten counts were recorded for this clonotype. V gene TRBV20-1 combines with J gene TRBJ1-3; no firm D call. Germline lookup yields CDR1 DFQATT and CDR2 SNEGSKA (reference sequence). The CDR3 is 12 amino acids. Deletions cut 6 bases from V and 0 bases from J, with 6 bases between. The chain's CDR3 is CSAGTSGNTIYF. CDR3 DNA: TGCAGTGCCGGAACCTCTGGAAACACCATATATTTT.

For the CDR3, the DNA is TGCGCCAGCAGCTCCGAAGGGGACCCGGGGGAAGCTTTCTTT. It yields the protein CASSSEGDPGEAFF. V is TRBV5-1 and J is TRBJ1-1; D is possibly TRBD1 (5 bases). This CDR3 comprises 14 residues. The V end was cut by 3 bases, the J end by 8 bases, with 17 bases between. Per the germline V gene, CDR1 is SGHRS and CDR2 is YFSETQ.

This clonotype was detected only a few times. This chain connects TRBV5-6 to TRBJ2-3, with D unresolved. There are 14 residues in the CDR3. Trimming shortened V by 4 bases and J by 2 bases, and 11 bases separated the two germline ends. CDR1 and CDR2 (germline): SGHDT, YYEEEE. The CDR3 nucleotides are TGTGCCAGCAGCCGCCCTATTCACACAGATACGCAGTATTTT. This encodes CASSRPIHTDTQYF.

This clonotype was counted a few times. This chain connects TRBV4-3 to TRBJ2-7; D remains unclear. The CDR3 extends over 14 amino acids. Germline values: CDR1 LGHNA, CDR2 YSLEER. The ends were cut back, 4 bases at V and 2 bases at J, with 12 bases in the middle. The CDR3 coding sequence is TGCGCCAGCAGCCGAGAGAGGTCTACCTACGAGCAGTACTTC. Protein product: CASSRERSTYEQYF.

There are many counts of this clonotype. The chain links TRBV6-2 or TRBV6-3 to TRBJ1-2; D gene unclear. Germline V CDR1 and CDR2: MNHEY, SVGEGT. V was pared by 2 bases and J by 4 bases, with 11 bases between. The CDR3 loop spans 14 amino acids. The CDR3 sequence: CASSYLGGPYGYTF. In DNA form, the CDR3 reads TGTGCCAGCAGTTACCTCGGAGGACCCTATGGCTACACCTTC.

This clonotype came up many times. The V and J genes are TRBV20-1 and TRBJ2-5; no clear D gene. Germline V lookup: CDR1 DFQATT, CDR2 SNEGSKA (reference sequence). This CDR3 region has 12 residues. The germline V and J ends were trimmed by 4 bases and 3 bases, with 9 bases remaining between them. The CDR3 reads CSAKGLKETQYF. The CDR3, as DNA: TGCAGTGCTAAAGGGCTGAAAGAGACCCAGTACTTC.